One sample yielded the 21 T cell receptor beta chains listed below, sequenced in a study of blood T cell repertoires in COVID-19. Using immunoSEQ multiplex PCR, the repertoire was profiled, and TCRdb retains in-frame clones only, with some absent. The repertoire holds around 200,000 clones, roughly nine tenths seen once, with approximately 3.1% in the top ten. Sequenced sample: PBMCs or T cells enriched from blood (not recorded which). These receptors all come from a woman in her forties or fifties in a cohort exposed to, infected with or recovered from COVID-19 (not recorded which).

CDR3 in DNA: TGTGCCAGCAGCTCTGGGGGGGGGACCAACTACAATGAGCAGTTCTTC. Its translation: CASSSGGGTNYNEQFF. V usage is TRBV7-2 and J usage is TRBJ2-1, with TRBD2 matching over 7 bases. Per the germline V gene, CDR1 is SGHTA and CDR2 is FQGNSA. There are 16 residues in the CDR3. The junction had 9 bases not matched to a gene; V was cut back by 4 bases and J by 3 bases.

The chain links TRBV12-3 or TRBV12-4 to TRBJ2-7, with D maybe TRBD1 (6 bases). With 6 bases removed from V and 7 bases from J, the gap between germline ends came to 16 bases. The CDR3 extends over 13 amino acids. CDR3 region: CASSTGSFGEQYF. The CDR3 coding sequence is TGTGCCAGCAGCACAGGGTCTTTTGGGGAGCAGTACTTC.

The V call is TRBV19, the J call TRBJ2-5, with 10 nucleotides matching TRBD2. The junction had 7 bases not matched to a gene; V was cut back by 4 bases and J by 2 bases. This CDR3 is built from 16 residues. Germline CDR1 and CDR2: LNHDA and SQIVND (reference sequence). The CDR3 here is CASSTLLAGSQETQYF. The CDR3 DNA follows: TGTGCCAGTAGTACCCTACTAGCGGGGAGTCAAGAGACCCAGTACTTC.

This clone was seen only once. The V and J genes are TRBV28 and TRBJ2-3; unclear D gene. V was pared by 5 bases and J by 4 bases, with 7 bases between. CDR3 length equals 12 residues. Germline CDR1 is MDHEN and CDR2 is SYDVKM. CDR3 nucleotides: TGTGCCAGCAGTCCGGCGGCAGATACGCAGTATTTT. Translated, it gives CASSPAADTQYF.

This clone was counted once. The chain couples TRBV7-9 to TRBJ2-5, with D perhaps TRBD2 (7 bases). Trimming shortened V by 2 bases and J by 5 bases, and 18 bases separated the two germline ends. Germline V gene sequence: CDR1 SEHNR, CDR2 FQNEAQ (reference sequence). This CDR3 is built from 16 residues. CDR3 loop: CASSLRFGGAEETQYF. CDR3 nucleotides: TGTGCCAGCAGCTTAAGGTTTGGGGGGGCCGAGGAGACCCAGTACTTC.

V and J are TRBV7-9 and TRBJ2-7; no definite D call. V lost 4 bases to trimming and J lost 3 bases, with 10 bases between them. The CDR3 length is 13 residues. Germline V gene lookup returns CDR1 SEHNR and CDR2 FQNEAQ (reference sequence). The CDR3 here is CASSSTRGYEQYF. For the CDR3, the DNA is TGTGCCAGCAGCTCAACTCGTGGCTACGAGCAGTACTTC.

The genes are TRBV2 and TRBJ1-1, with D maybe TRBD1 (6 bases). The CDR3 consists of 14 residues. The germline V gene has CDR1 SNHLY and CDR2 FYNNEI. The V and J ends lost 7 bases and 7 bases respectively, with 19 bases between them. In DNA form, the CDR3 reads TGTGCCAGCATGCGGGGGCCGACGGGTGTTGAAGCTTTCTTT. This sequence encodes CASMRGPTGVEAFF.

CDR3 loop: CASSQGAGAFSNQPQHF. The CDR3 DNA is TGTGCCAGCAGCCAAGGGGCAGGGGCCTTTAGCAATCAGCCCCAGCATTTT. The genes are TRBV6-2 or TRBV6-3 and TRBJ1-5; the D gene is possibly TRBD1 (6 bases). Germline assignment: CDR1 MNHEY and CDR2 SVGEGT. V was pared by 6 bases and J by 0 bases, with 18 bases between. This CDR3 contains 17 residues.

Only one count was recorded for this clone. The rearrangement links TRBV5-6 to TRBJ1-3; 9 bases match TRBD1. The J segment lost 0 bases and the V segment lost 0 bases, leaving 4 bases of the junction unmatched. CDR3 length equals 17 residues. Germline assignment: CDR1 SGHDT and CDR2 YYEEEE. The CDR3 sequence: CASSLDVTGGSGNTIYF. The CDR3 DNA follows: TGTGCCAGCAGCTTGGATGTGACAGGGGGCTCTGGAAACACCATATATTTT.

The genes are TRBV2 and TRBJ1-1; D remains unclear. The CDR3 is made up of 14 amino acids. Germline V gene data show CDR1 as SNHLY and CDR2 as FYNNEI. The germline V and J ends were trimmed by 5 bases and 5 bases, with 15 bases remaining between them. In nucleotides, the CDR3 is TGTGCCAGCAGTCGTGAGGGCAGTCTTACTGAAGCTTTCTTT. The encoded protein is CASSREGSLTEAFF.

V gene TRBV6-5 combines with J gene TRBJ2-7; 7 bases line up with TRBD1. This CDR3 has 15 amino acids. The ends lost 7 bases at V and 2 bases at J; junction bases unmatched: 11. The germline V gene encodes CDR1 MNHEY and CDR2 SVGAGI. CDR3 nucleotides: TGTGCCAGCAAGAGACAGGGTCTCGGTACCTACGAGCAGTACTTC. This codes for CASKRQGLGTYEQYF.

V and J are TRBV4-1 and TRBJ2-7; 12 positions match TRBD2. The CDR3 consists of 18 residues. The V gene end was trimmed by 4 bases and the J gene end by 0 bases; junction bases not matched to a gene: 10. Germline CDR1 is MGHRA and CDR2 is YSYEKL. CDR3 residues: CASSLRASGGESSYEQYF. For the CDR3, the DNA is TGCGCCAGCAGCCTACGGGCTAGCGGGGGGGAAAGCTCCTACGAGCAGTACTTC.

The chain employs TRBV5-1 and TRBJ2-2, with TRBD2 matching 7 bases. After removal of 4 bases from V and 2 bases from J, the junction contained 5 bases not matched to a gene. This CDR3 contains 15 residues. Looked up from germline, CDR1 is SGHRS and CDR2 is YFSETQ. CDR3 residues: CASSRGDSNTGELFF. The CDR3 DNA follows: TGCGCCAGCAGCCGGGGGGATTCTAACACCGGGGAGCTGTTTTTT. The variable domain in full, with the rest retrieved from reference TRBV5-1 and TRBJ2-2, is KAGVTQTPRYLIKTRGQQVTLSCSPISGHRSVSWYQQTPGQGLQFLFEYFSETQRNKGNFPGRFSGRQFSNSRSEMNVSTLELGDSALYLCASSRGDSNTGELFFGEGSRLTVL.

J is TRBJ1-6 and V is TRBV4-2; D gene uncertain. CDR1 is LGHNA, CDR2 YNFKEQ, per germline. Deletions cut 4 bases from V and 5 bases from J, with 3 bases between. This CDR3 region has 12 residues. CDR3: CASSLDNSPLHF. Written as DNA, the CDR3 is TGTGCCAGCAGCCTAGATAATTCACCCCTCCACTTT.

This chain uses TRBV11-2 with TRBJ1-2; D remains ambiguous. Between the trimmed V and J ends, which lost 4 bases and 6 bases, there was a span of 15 bases. There are 14 residues in the CDR3. Germline assignment: CDR1 SGHAT and CDR2 FQNNGV. CDR3 region: CASSSGSVMNGYTF. CDR3 nucleotides: TGTGCCAGCAGCTCCGGGTCTGTTATGAATGGCTACACCTTC.

The chain links TRBV4-3 to TRBJ2-3; unclear D gene. The CDR3 is made up of 17 amino acids. Germline CDR1 is LGHNA and CDR2 is YSLEER. The V and J ends lost 1 base and 4 bases respectively, with 18 bases between them. The CDR3, as DNA: TGCGCCAGCAGCCAAGTCAATCACAAATCCTTTTCAGATACGCAGTATTTT. As protein: CASSQVNHKSFSDTQYF.

The rearrangement uses TRBV7-3 and TRBJ2-3, with a weak D call TRBD1 (6 bases). The CDR3 spans 15 residues. Trimming shortened V by 4 bases and J by 6 bases, and 17 bases separated the two germline ends. In germline, CDR1 is SGHTA, CDR2 FQGTGA. CDR3 amino acids: CASSSSSGGRDTQYF. The CDR3, as DNA: TGTGCCAGCAGCTCCTCTAGTGGGGGCAGGGATACGCAGTATTTT.

V is TRBV20-1 and J is TRBJ2-1; TRBD2 matches 8 bases. Trimming removed 3 bases from V and 2 bases from J; junction bases left unmatched: 9. Germline V gene data show CDR1 as DFQATT and CDR2 as SNEGSKA (reference sequence). The CDR3 runs 16 residues. The CDR3 coding sequence is TGCAGTGCTAGTCCCCCTAGCGGGTACACCTACAATGAGCAGTTCTTC. Encoded protein: CSASPPSGYTYNEQFF.

The chain combines TRBV20-1 with TRBJ1-3, with a weak D call TRBD1 (6 bases). The ends were cut back, 3 bases at V and 0 bases at J, with 9 bases in the middle. This CDR3 is 14 amino acids long. CDR1 and CDR2 from the germline V gene are DFQATT and SNEGSKA (reference sequence). The CDR3, as DNA: TGCAGTGCTAGTCTACAGGGCTCTGGAAACACCATATATTTT. Protein product: CSASLQGSGNTIYF.

The chain carries TRBV19 and TRBJ1-1, with a weak D call TRBD1 (6 bases). The V end lost 3 bases, the J end lost 0 bases, and 17 bases lay between the germline ends. The length of the CDR3 is 17 residues. Germline V gene data show CDR1 as LNHDA and CDR2 as SQIVND (reference sequence). CDR3 residues: CASSISGANFMNTEAFF. The CDR3 DNA is TGTGCCAGTAGTATCTCAGGGGCTAATTTCATGAACACTGAAGCTTTCTTT.

This rearrangement joins TRBV5-4 to TRBJ2-2; TRBD2 matches 8 bases. Germline CDR1 is SGHNT and CDR2 is YYREEE (reference sequence). The CDR3 runs 16 residues. After removal of 2 bases from V and 3 bases from J, the junction contained 6 bases not matched to a gene. The CDR3 coding sequence is TGTGCCAGCAGCTTAGCCCGGGGGGGCGACACCGGGGAGCTGTTTTTT. Protein product: CASSLARGGDTGELFF.